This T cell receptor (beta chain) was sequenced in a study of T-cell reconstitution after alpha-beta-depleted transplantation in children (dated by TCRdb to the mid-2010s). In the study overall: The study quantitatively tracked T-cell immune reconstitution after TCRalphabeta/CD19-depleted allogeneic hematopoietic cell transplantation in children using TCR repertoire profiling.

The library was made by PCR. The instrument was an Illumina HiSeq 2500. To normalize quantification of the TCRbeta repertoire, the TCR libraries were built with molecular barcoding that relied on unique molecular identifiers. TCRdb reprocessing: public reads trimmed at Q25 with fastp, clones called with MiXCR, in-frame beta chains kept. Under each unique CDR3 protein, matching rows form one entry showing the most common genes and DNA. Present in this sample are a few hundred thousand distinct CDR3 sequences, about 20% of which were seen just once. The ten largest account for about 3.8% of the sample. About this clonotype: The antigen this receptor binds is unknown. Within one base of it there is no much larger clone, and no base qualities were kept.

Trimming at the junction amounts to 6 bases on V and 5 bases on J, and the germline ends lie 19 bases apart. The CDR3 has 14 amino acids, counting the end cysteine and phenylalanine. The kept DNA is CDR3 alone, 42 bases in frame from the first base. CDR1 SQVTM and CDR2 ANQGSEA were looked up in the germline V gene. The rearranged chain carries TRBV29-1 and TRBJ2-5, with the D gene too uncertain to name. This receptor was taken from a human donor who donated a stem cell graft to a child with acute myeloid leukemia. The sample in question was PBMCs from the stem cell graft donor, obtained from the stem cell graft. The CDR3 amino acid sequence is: CSVWWTTKTETQYF. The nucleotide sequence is TGCAGCGTCTGGTGGACCACAAAGACGGAGACCCAGTACTTC.